This entry describes one T cell receptor (beta chain). This entry belongs to a study of blood T cell repertoires in COVID-19. Study context: The United States, Italy and Spain provided the acute and convalescent COVID-19 samples. The cDNA or gDNA used as material had been derived from T cells, B-cell-depleted T cells, or PBMCs.

V lost 4 bases and J lost 1; bases outside the gene matches: 7. The CDR3 is 15 amino acids. Looked up from germline, CDR1 is SGHRS and CDR2 is YFSETQ. In the source study's methods: Cell counts per sample came from amplifying reference gene primers. The table came from immunoSEQ multiplex PCR; TCRdb's copy has only in-frame clones and leaves some out. The V and J calls and clone size were taken over from that table, and D and trimming were inferred from the DNA. The repertoire has about 160,000 clones, about 81% of them found once; the top ten carry 15% to 20%. The sample taken for sequencing was peripheral blood. This TCR was recovered from a woman older than 75 with acute or convalescent COVID-19. V gene TRBV5-1 combines with J gene TRBJ1-1; 7 bases fit TRBD1. CDR3: CASSGTGQSNTEAFF. In nucleotides, the CDR3 is TGCGCCAGCAGCGGTACGGGACAGTCGAACACTGAAGCTTTCTTT. Full variable domain (remainder filled in from reference TRBV5-1 and TRBJ1-1): KAGVTQTPRYLIKTRGQQVTLSCSPISGHRSVSWYQQTPGQGLQFLFEYFSETQRNKGNFPGRFSGRQFSNSRSEMNVSTLELGDSALYLCASSGTGQSNTEAFFGQGTRLTVV.